These 14 T cell receptor beta chains came from one sample sequenced in a study of tumor-infiltrating lymphocytes in primary liver carcinoma. Synthesis of TCR beta cDNA was carried out from about 0.55 ug total RNA with a constant-region primer. Amplification in three nested multiplex PCR rounds with slightly modified ARM-PCR gave rise to TCR beta libraries. Amplification in the first two PCR rounds was performed using TRBV1-TRBV30 forward primers and a C-beta reverse primer for around 10 cycles each. One entry per CDR3 protein, called by TCRdb with MiXCR from the multiplex PCR reads. Of under 85,000 distinct CDR3 sequences in the sample, more than 65% were seen once. Unsorted bulk tissue of about 19-33 mg yielded co-extracted RNA and DNA. Sequencing was done on a sample of liver tumor tissue from sampling region 1. The subset denotes: tumor region T1, superior pole. The source is a man aged 40-50 years with primary liver carcinoma and hepatitis B virus infection.

The rearrangement joins TRBV4-1 to TRBJ2-7; the match to TRBD2 covers 9 bases. The CDR3 loop spans 15 amino acids. V gave up 4 bases and J gave up 4 bases; unmatched junction bases: 8. Looked up from germline, CDR1 is MGHRA and CDR2 is YSYEKL. In nucleotides, the CDR3 is TGCGCCAGCAGCCTGCGGGCGGGAGGGCCATACGAGCAGTACTTC. Amino acids: CASSLRAGGPYEQYF.

Remarks on this clonotype: A read error may account for a junction end that differs from germline. This chain joins TRBV12-3 or TRBV12-4 and TRBJ2-7, with 11 bases that match TRBD2. The CDR3 is made up of 15 amino acids. The chain's CDR3 is CVSILAGVLSYEQYF. CDR3 DNA: TGTGTCAGCATACTAGCGGGAGTTCTTAGCTACGAGCAGTACTTC.

The chain links TRBV4-2 to TRBJ2-6; either TRBD1 or TRBD2 may supply D (5 bases each). The CDR3 loop spans 17 amino acids. Germline-derived CDR1 and CDR2 are LGHNA and YNFKEQ. V lost 6 bases to trimming and J lost 14 bases, with 29 bases between them. The CDR3 DNA is TGTGCCAGCAGTCCAGAGGGGCCTCACTCTGGGGCCAGCATCCTGACTTTC. Amino acids: CASSPEGPHSGASILTF.

Points on this clonotype: The conserved final phenylalanine or tryptophan is absent from the CDR3, which likely points to a read error. The V gene is TRBV5-6, the J gene TRBJ2-7; a weak D match, TRBD1 (5 bases). The CDR3 runs 13 residues. The germline CDR1 and CDR2 sequences are SGHDT and YYEEEE. In DNA form, the CDR3 reads TGTGCCAACAGCTCGGACATTGACTACGAGCAGTACCTC. It specifies CANSSDIDYEQYL.

This chain joins TRBV6-1 and TRBJ2-2, with D tentatively TRBD2 (5 bases). The germline V gene encodes CDR1 MNHNS and CDR2 SASEGT. The CDR3 extends over 14 amino acids. The V and J ends lost 2 bases and 17 bases respectively, with 21 bases between them. CDR3 sequence (DNA): TGTGCCAGCAGTGAAACTTGGCAAACCGGGGAGCAATTTTTT. Translation: CASSETWQTGEQFF.

The chain recombines TRBV11-2 with TRBJ2-3; 8 bases are a match to TRBD2. The CDR3 spans 16 residues. The junction had 10 bases not matched to a gene; V was cut back by 5 bases and J by 3 bases. CDR1 is SGHAT and CDR2 is FQNNGV in the germline V gene. In nucleotides, the CDR3 is TGTGCCAGCAGCGCTCGGACTAGCAGTAGTACAGATACGCAGTATTTT. This sequence encodes CASSARTSSSTDTQYF. Complete variable domain (other parts from reference TRBV11-2 and TRBJ2-3): EAGVAQSPRYKIIEKRQSVAFWCNPISGHATLYWYQQILGQGPKLLIQFQNNGVVDDSQLPKDRFSAERLKGVDSTLKIQPAKLEDSAVYLCASSARTSSSTDTQYFGPGTRLTVL.

As regards this clonotype: This may come from a read error, since a much larger clone is one base off. This CDR3 is missing its conserved last phenylalanine or tryptophan, likely due to a read error. The chain employs TRBV24-1 and TRBJ2-1, with TRBD2 identical over 8 bases. The V gene's germline CDR1 is KGHDR and CDR2 SFDVKD. CDR3 size: 14 residues. V lost 5 bases, J lost 9 bases, and 8 bases stayed unmatched. The CDR3 is CATSAIGLAGEQFS. The CDR3 nucleotides are TGTGCCACCAGTGCCATCGGACTAGCAGGTGAGCAGTTCTCC.

As to this clonotype: This CDR3 fails to terminate in the conserved phenylalanine or tryptophan, so it likely reflects a read error. This rearrangement joins TRBV29-1 to TRBJ2-5, with 10 positions matching TRBD1. CDR1 is SQVTM, CDR2 ANQGSEA, per germline. The CDR3 has 15 residues. V was clipped by 4 bases and J by 1 base; unmatched bases: 6. CDR3 protein: CSVARDRGRQETQYL. The CDR3 DNA sequence: TGCAGCGTTGCTAGGGACAGGGGACGCCAAGAGACCCAGTACCTC.

This clonotype was recorded many times. The rearrangement uses TRBV30 and TRBJ2-2; 7 bases are a match to TRBD1. CDR3 length: 15 amino acids. CDR1 is GTSNPN and CDR2 is SVGIG in the germline V gene (reference sequence). The J segment lost 2 bases and the V segment lost 2 bases, leaving 5 bases of the junction unmatched. Here the CDR3 DNA reads TGTGCCTGGAGTCGGCTAGGGGGCAACACCGGGGAGCTGTTTTTT. Translation: CAWSRLGGNTGELFF.

A remark on this clonotype: A read error may account for a junction end that differs from germline. The CDR3 coding sequence is TGTGCCAGCTCACCAAAGAGGCAGCCACGGGACTATCGCTCCTACGATCAGTACTTC. Amino acid sequence: CASSPKRQPRDYRSYDQYF. This sequence joins TRBV18 and TRBJ2-7; 7 bases are a match to TRBD2. This CDR3 has 19 residues. Germline CDR1 KGHSH, CDR2 LQKENI.

Worth noting for this clonotype: A junction end diverges from the germline sequence, so it may reflect a read error. V gene TRBV6-5 combines with J gene TRBJ2-2, with TRBD2 as a possible D gene (5 bases). The germline V gene has CDR1 MNHEY and CDR2 SVGAGI. CDR3 length: 15 amino acids. The CDR3 here is CAGSYAVDGTGELFF. CDR3 nucleotides: TGTGCCGGCAGCTACGCAGTGGACGGCACCGGGGAGTTGTTTTTT.

V gene TRBV29-1 combines with J gene TRBJ2-7; TRBD1 matches 12 bases. V was pared by 5 bases and J by 6 bases, with 14 bases of the junction left unmatched. Germline assignment: CDR1 SQVTM and CDR2 ANQGSEA. The CDR3 is 16 residues long. CDR3 loop: CSVSMPSGTGGAEQYF. CDR3 DNA sequence: TGCAGCGTTAGCATGCCTTCCGGGACAGGGGGCGCCGAGCAGTACTTC.

Here the CDR3 DNA reads TGTGCCAGCAGTCCGACTAGCGCTAATAGGCAGTTCTTC. Protein: CASSPTSANRQFF. This chain uses TRBV12-3 or TRBV12-4 with TRBJ2-1, with 8 bases matching TRBD2. The trim removed 5 bases at V and 12 bases at J, leaving 9 bases unmatched. There are 13 residues in the CDR3.

J is TRBJ2-1 and V is TRBV5-4; 7 nucleotides line up with TRBD2. V gave up 5 bases and J gave up 3 bases; unmatched junction bases: 8. The CDR3 extends over 15 amino acids. Germline V lookup: CDR1 SGHNT, CDR2 YYREEE (reference sequence). CDR3 bases: TGTGCCAGCAGGGGGAGGGACCCGAGCTACAATGAGCAGTTCTTC. It specifies CASRGRDPSYNEQFF.